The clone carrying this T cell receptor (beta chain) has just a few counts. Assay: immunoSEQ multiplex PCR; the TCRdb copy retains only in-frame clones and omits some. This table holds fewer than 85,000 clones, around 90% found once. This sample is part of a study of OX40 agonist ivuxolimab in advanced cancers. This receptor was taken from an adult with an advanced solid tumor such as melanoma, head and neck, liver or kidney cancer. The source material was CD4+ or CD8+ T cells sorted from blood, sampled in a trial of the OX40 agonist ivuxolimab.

CDR3 nucleotide sequence: TGTGCCAGCAGCAGACCTCCAACCGGGGAGCTGTTTTTT. It yields the protein CASSRPPTGELFF. V and J are TRBV6-5 and TRBJ2-2; D unclear. CDR3 length: 13 amino acids. V lost 6 bases, J lost 5 bases, and 10 bases lay in between. Looked up from germline, CDR1 is MNHEY and CDR2 is SVGAGI.